These 20 T cell receptor beta chains were all obtained from the same sample, sequenced in a study of control samples from healthy donors and cancer patients. Sequenced by immunoSEQ multiplex PCR; TCRdb stores in-frame clones only, minus some. In the table there are roughly 150,000 clones, roughly 90% of which are singletons. Specimen: blood. The source is a man aged 25-45 years in good health.

The CDR3: CAIGGQGYQPQHF. The CDR3 nucleotides are TGTGCCATCGGAGGACAGGGGTATCAGCCCCAGCATTTT. The chain couples TRBV10-3 to TRBJ1-5; TRBD1 matches at 9 bases. The germline V gene encodes CDR1 ENHRY and CDR2 SYGVKD. The ends lost 8 bases at V and 5 bases at J; junction bases unmatched: 4. The CDR3 contains 13 residues.

This chain joins TRBV15 and TRBJ1-5, with D possibly TRBD1 on 5 matching bases. This CDR3 contains 13 residues. Per germline, CDR1 LNHNV and CDR2 YYDKDF (reference sequence). The CDR3: CAIRDSNNQPQHF. As DNA, the CDR3 is TGTGCTATCAGGGACTCAAACAATCAGCCCCAGCATTTT.

The V gene is TRBV5-1, the J gene TRBJ1-1; TRBD1 might be the D (5 bases). Trimming pared 1 base from V and 9 bases from J, leaving 13 bases between. CDR3 length: 13 residues. Germline CDR1 SGHRS, CDR2 YFSETQ. CDR3 amino acids: CASSLFRGRKAFF. In DNA, the CDR3 is TGCGCCAGCAGCTTGTTTAGGGGCAGAAAAGCTTTCTTT.

This clone is a singleton in its sample. As DNA, the CDR3 is TGTGCCAGCAGCTTAGTCCGGCAAGAGACCCAGTACTTC. Its protein product is CASSLVRQETQYF. This chain connects TRBV7-2 to TRBJ2-5; D is unclear. The CDR3 totals 13 residues. Trimming left V 1 base short and J 2 bases short, with 5 bases between. The germline CDR1 and CDR2 sequences are SGHTA and FQGNSA.

The chain employs TRBV3-1 (or the pseudogene TRBV3-2) and TRBJ1-1, with D unclear. Germline V gene sequence: CDR1 LGHDT, CDR2 YNNKEL (reference sequence). The CDR3 extends over 17 amino acids. Trimming stripped 1 base from V and 3 bases from J, with 18 bases between. CDR3 nucleotides: TGTGCCAGCAGCCAAGGGTCGACGTGTTTTGGGGACACTGAAGCTTTCTTT. Its translation: CASSQGSTCFGDTEAFF.

This chain connects TRBV18 to TRBJ1-2; TRBD1 matches at 7 bases. Germline V gene lookup returns CDR1 KGHSH and CDR2 LQKENI. This CDR3 spans 14 amino acids. The trim removed 5 bases at V and 0 bases at J, leaving 3 bases unmatched. The CDR3 loop is CASSTQGTNYGYTF. The CDR3 DNA is TGTGCCAGCTCAACACAGGGGACTAACTATGGCTACACCTTC.

The V call is TRBV14, the J call TRBJ2-7; D not resolved. Germline V gene lookup returns CDR1 SGHDN and CDR2 FVKESK. The V and J ends lost 1 base and 0 bases respectively, with 7 bases between them. The CDR3 sequence is 14 residues long. CDR3 in amino acids: CASSQGWPSYEQYF. The CDR3, as DNA: TGTGCCAGCAGCCAAGGATGGCCCTCCTACGAGCAGTACTTC.

As DNA, the CDR3 is TGTGCCAGCAGCGGCGGGGCCGGCGAGACCCAGTACTTC. It translates to CASSGGAGETQYF. This chain joins TRBV11-2 and TRBJ2-5, with D tentatively TRBD2 (6 bases). V lost 5 bases and J 5 bases, leaving 12 bases between the germline ends. Germline V gene sequence: CDR1 SGHAT, CDR2 FQNNGV. This CDR3 spans 13 amino acids.

The chain links TRBV9 to TRBJ1-2, with D unresolved. The CDR3 loop spans 15 amino acids. CDR1 SGDLS and CDR2 YYNGEE come from the germline V gene. Trimming cost V 0 bases and J 2 bases, with 11 bases left between them. The chain's CDR3 is CASSVVHDRNYGYTF. DNA of the CDR3: TGTGCCAGCAGCGTAGTCCACGACCGGAACTATGGCTACACCTTC.

The chain carries TRBV19 and TRBJ1-5, with no clear D. Germline loops: CDR1 LNHDA, CDR2 SQIVND (reference sequence). The ends were cut back, 1 base at V and 1 base at J, with 5 bases in the middle. The CDR3 has 14 amino acids. The CDR3 DNA is TGTGCCAGTAGTATAGTAGGAAGCAATCAGCCCCAGCATTTT. Protein: CASSIVGSNQPQHF.

The V call is TRBV6-5, the J call TRBJ2-1; the match to TRBD2 covers 7 bases. V was pared by 6 bases and J by 9 bases, with 8 bases of the junction left unmatched. Germline V gene lookup returns CDR1 MNHEY and CDR2 SVGAGI. The CDR3 loop spans 13 amino acids. The CDR3 loop reads CASRLTSLGEQFF. The CDR3 DNA reads TGTGCCAGCAGATTGACTAGCCTCGGTGAGCAGTTCTTC.

The chain couples TRBV19 to TRBJ1-1; D gene unclear. The germline V gene encodes CDR1 LNHDA and CDR2 SQIVND (reference sequence). This CDR3 contains 15 residues. V was cut by 3 bases and J by 2 bases, with 13 bases left in between. The DNA for the CDR3 is TGTGCCAGTAGTATGCACCCCCGCGGCAACACTGAAGCTTTCTTT. Translating gives CASSMHPRGNTEAFF.

The gene calls are TRBV6-5 and TRBJ2-2, with D unclear. The V and J ends lost 1 base and 4 bases respectively, with 7 bases between them. Per germline, CDR1 MNHEY and CDR2 SVGAGI. CDR3 length equals 14 residues. CDR3 in DNA: TGTGCCAGCAGTTACTGGGCGAGCACCGGGGAGCTGTTTTTT. Its protein is CASSYWASTGELFF.

Concerning this clone itself: In the same sample, other DNA sequences code for this CDR3. V is TRBV6-5 and J is TRBJ1-2, with unresolved D. The CDR3 totals 14 residues. V gave up 2 bases and J gave up 5 bases, with 12 bases separating them. CDR1 is MNHEY and CDR2 is SVGAGI in the germline V gene. CDR3 coding DNA: TGTGCCAGCAGTTACGGTGGGCAGAAATATGGCTACACCTTC. It is translated as CASSYGGQKYGYTF.

The rearrangement uses TRBV5-4 and TRBJ2-3; 10 bases map to TRBD2. The CDR3 extends over 14 amino acids. V lost 9 bases and J lost 4; bases outside the gene matches: 8. Germline-derived CDR1 and CDR2 are SGHNT and YYREEE (reference sequence). The CDR3 bases are TGTGCCACCCAGCCAAGCGGGAGGGCAGATACGCAGTATTTT. Translating gives CATQPSGRADTQYF.

This clone was seen a single time. The rearrangement joins TRBV7-2 to TRBJ2-6; D unclear. Trimming cost V 4 bases and J 4 bases, with 8 bases left between them. Germline V gene lookup returns CDR1 SGHTA and CDR2 FQGNSA. This CDR3 is built from 14 residues. The DNA for the CDR3 is TGTGCCAGCAGCTCGACTTTAGGGGCCAACGTCCTGACTTTC. Amino acids: CASSSTLGANVLTF.

The chain uses TRBV5-6 and TRBJ2-2; no clear D gene. This CDR3 spans 12 amino acids. Trimming took 2 bases from V and 5 from J, leaving 4 bases between them. The V gene's germline CDR1 is SGHDT and CDR2 YYEEEE. CDR3 nucleotide sequence: TGTGCCAGCAGCTTTGAGACCGGGGAGCTGTTTTTT. This sequence encodes CASSFETGELFF.

The J gene is TRBJ1-2, the V gene TRBV7-2, with 8 positions matching TRBD1. CDR1 is SGHTA, CDR2 FQGNSA, per germline. CDR3 length equals 14 residues. V lost 0 bases to trimming and J lost 7 bases; unmatched junction nucleotides: 4. The CDR3 sequence: CASSLATGEPGYTF. CDR3 nucleotides: TGTGCCAGCAGCTTAGCGACAGGGGAGCCTGGCTACACCTTC. The full variable domain, its missing parts supplied by reference TRBV7-2 and TRBJ1-2, is GAGVSQSPSNKVTEKGKDVELRCDPISGHTALYWYRQSLGQGLEFLIYFQGNSAPDKSGLPSDRFSAERTGGSVSTLTIQRTQQEDSAVYLCASSLATGEPGYTFGSGTRLTVV.

The chain couples TRBV5-1 to TRBJ1-5, with D possibly being TRBD1 (5 bases). Germline values: CDR1 SGHRS, CDR2 YFSETQ. The CDR3 sequence is 13 residues long. V was pared by 4 bases and J by 6 bases, with 11 bases between. The CDR3 loop reads CASSAGGAQPQHF. The CDR3 DNA reads as TGCGCCAGCAGCGCTGGGGGAGCTCAGCCCCAGCATTTT.

Only a few counts were recorded for this clone. The chain links TRBV7-9 to TRBJ2-7; weak D call: TRBD2 (6 bases). The ends were cut back, 2 bases at V and 3 bases at J, with 8 bases in the middle. The CDR3 consists of 13 residues. The germline V gene has CDR1 SEHNR and CDR2 FQNEAQ (reference sequence). The CDR3 region is CASSLSGGYEQYF. In DNA, the CDR3 is TGTGCCAGCAGCTTATCCGGGGGCTACGAGCAGTACTTC.